Listed below are T cell receptor beta chains from one sample, sequenced in a study of T cell changes during pregnancy in multiple sclerosis. The assay was immunoSEQ multiplex PCR, and TCRdb's table has in-frame clones only and misses some. The sample shows tens of thousands of clones, around nine tenths of them seen only once. The source material was peripheral blood from another person, used as feeder cells. The receptor set was obtained from a human donor whose cells served as feeder cells for cultures in a pregnancy study. Each CDR3 is given with its conserved first and last residue.

j_gene: TRBJ2-6; v_gene: TRBV7-2; CDR3aa: CASSLMGRTSGANVLTF
j_gene: TRBJ1-1; v_gene: TRBV7-2; CDR3aa: CASSFTGAKSNTEAFF
j_gene: TRBJ1-2; v_gene: TRBV7-3; CDR3aa: CASSLTGGYGYTF
j_gene: TRBJ2-1; v_gene: TRBV2; CDR3aa: CASLGAPSYNEQFF
j_gene: TRBJ1-2; v_gene: TRBV5-1; CDR3aa: CASRGQGGLGYTF
j_gene: TRBJ1-6; v_gene: TRBV5-4; CDR3aa: CASTSGPADNSPLHF
j_gene: TRBJ1-5; v_gene: TRBV6-5; CDR3aa: CASSSLRGNQPQHF
j_gene: TRBJ2-7; v_gene: TRBV29-1; CDR3aa: CSVEDRYEQYF
j_gene: TRBJ1-1; v_gene: TRBV9; CDR3aa: CASSPSGQGQDEAFF
j_gene: TRBJ2-5; v_gene: TRBV20-1; CDR3aa: CSAGTEHQYF
j_gene: TRBJ2-2; v_gene: TRBV9; CDR3aa: CASSSRGTSKSGELFF
j_gene: TRBJ2-6; v_gene: TRBV18; CDR3aa: CASSPRQGALAGANVLTF
j_gene: TRBJ2-7; v_gene: TRBV4-3; CDR3aa: CASSQDQGWVEQYF
j_gene: TRBJ1-5; v_gene: TRBV6-1; CDR3aa: CAVKDRGANQPQHF
j_gene: TRBJ2-5; v_gene: TRBV9; CDR3aa: CASSVDGREETQYF
j_gene: TRBJ1-6; v_gene: TRBV7-9; CDR3aa: CASSLGTGRNSPLHF
j_gene: TRBJ2-3; v_gene: TRBV11-2; CDR3aa: CASSLVGTITYTQYF
j_gene: TRBJ1-6; v_gene: TRBV27; CDR3aa: CASSPEGVWTPLHF
j_gene: TRBJ1-2; v_gene: TRBV7-9; CDR3aa: CASSSSRDYYGYTF
j_gene: TRBJ2-3; v_gene: TRBV4-2; CDR3aa: CASSQDGSGSSTDTQYF
j_gene: TRBJ2-7; v_gene: TRBV4-2; CDR3aa: CASSQVPEAYEQYF
j_gene: TRBJ2-2; v_gene: TRBV5-1; CDR3aa: CASSLLAGANTGELFF
j_gene: TRBJ1-6; v_gene: TRBV7-9; CDR3aa: CASSLGFRGGSPLHF
j_gene: TRBJ2-3; v_gene: TRBV4-1; CDR3aa: CASSQPGLAVADTQYF
j_gene: TRBJ2-7; v_gene: TRBV5-4; CDR3aa: CASSFLAGYSYEQYF
j_gene: TRBJ1-2; v_gene: TRBV30; CDR3aa: CAWSVQGYGYTF
j_gene: TRBJ2-3; v_gene: TRBV5-4; CDR3aa: CASSSSGGADTQYF
j_gene: TRBJ1-1; v_gene: TRBV30; CDR3aa: CAWRWVEDTEAFF
j_gene: TRBJ1-4; v_gene: TRBV28; CDR3aa: CASSLAGPTNEKLFF
j_gene: TRBJ2-3; v_gene: TRBV4-3; CDR3aa: CASSQGPSGVVDTQYF
j_gene: TRBJ1-2; v_gene: TRBV28; CDR3aa: CASTRDRVGYTF
j_gene: TRBJ1-2; v_gene: TRBV18; CDR3aa: CASSPRRGAVDGYTF
j_gene: TRBJ2-1; v_gene: TRBV30; CDR3aa: CAWTGADEQFF
j_gene: TRBJ1-1; v_gene: TRBV2; CDR3aa: CASSEERATEAFF
j_gene: TRBJ1-3; v_gene: TRBV2; CDR3aa: CASSGQGAGNTIYF
j_gene: TRBJ1-6; v_gene: TRBV2; CDR3aa: CASSVLPGNSYNSPLHF
j_gene: TRBJ2-5; v_gene: TRBV13; CDR3aa: CASSLADHPQNPETQYF
j_gene: TRBJ2-3; v_gene: TRBV27; CDR3aa: CASSFEGTDTQYF
j_gene: TRBJ1-1; v_gene: TRBV25-1; CDR3aa: CASSESWDTEAFF
j_gene: TRBJ1-4; v_gene: TRBV27; CDR3aa: CASSLLTGNEDNEKLFF
j_gene: TRBJ2-5; v_gene: TRBV5-4; CDR3aa: CASSLAGYGIGTQYF
j_gene: TRBJ2-1; v_gene: TRBV7-2; CDR3aa: CASSFTRGQGANNEQFF
j_gene: TRBJ1-5; v_gene: TRBV19; CDR3aa: CASTGRSNQPQHF
j_gene: TRBJ1-1; v_gene: TRBV9; CDR3aa: CASSPRGEKTTEAFF
j_gene: TRBJ1-4; v_gene: TRBV27; CDR3aa: CASSFDRGSTNEKLFF
j_gene: TRBJ2-5; v_gene: TRBV28; CDR3aa: CASSAVAGGPKETQYF
j_gene: TRBJ1-2; v_gene: TRBV6-1; CDR3aa: CASRRQGAQGYTF
j_gene: TRBJ1-1; v_gene: TRBV19; CDR3aa: CASSFDRVYTEAFF
j_gene: TRBJ2-1; v_gene: TRBV9; CDR3aa: CASSVGLAGIYEQFF
j_gene: TRBJ1-1; v_gene: TRBV5-1; CDR3aa: CASSLKTGTGLENTEAFF
j_gene: TRBJ2-5; v_gene: TRBV7-9; CDR3aa: CASSSGQIQETQYF
j_gene: TRBJ1-2; v_gene: TRBV30; CDR3aa: CARWTAPNYGYTF
j_gene: TRBJ2-7; v_gene: TRBV7-6; CDR3aa: CASSLSRDRYEQYF